This T cell receptor beta chain originates from a study of T cells in Graves' hyperthyroidism and ophthalmopathy. The table lists this clonotype with many counts. Its antigen remains unknown. V was clipped by 7 bases and J by 11 bases; unmatched bases: 8. Germline CDR1 and CDR2: SNHLY and FYNNEI. This CDR3 comprises 13 residues. TCR beta CDR3 regions were amplified from RNA. With the HTBI primer set, the TCR CDR3 went through a first round of RT-PCR. TCRdb called the multiplex PCR reads again in MiXCR, with one record for every CDR3 protein. The sample includes roughly 380,000 distinct CDR3 sequences, around 13% of them seen just once. Findings and caveats of the study: Stable hyperthyroidism was separated from ophthalmopathy by a model based on 13 V-J features.

Fresh peripheral blood, about 9.3 ml, yielded the PBMCs. The TCR comes from a woman aged 60 to 75 with Graves' hyperthyroidism. What was sequenced was blood. V is TRBV2 and J is TRBJ1-1; 12 bases align to TRBD1. This CDR3 reads CASKGTGGRWAFF. The CDR3 coding sequence is TGTGCCAGCAAGGGGACAGGGGGCAGGTGGGCTTTCTTT.